This passage covers 29 T cell receptor beta chains from one sample sequenced in a study of T cells after posttransplantation cyclophosphamide. Some clones are missing from TCRdb's copy, which holds only in-frame ones; the method was immunoSEQ multiplex PCR. The table includes 1,500 to 2,500 clones, approximately 94% detected once. Input material: naive CD8+ T cells sorted from PBMCs. These receptors all stem from a woman aged 60-75 years in good health, CMV-negative, and a related stem cell transplant donor.

The V and J genes are TRBV5-8 and TRBJ2-7; 11 nucleotides align to TRBD1. Germline V gene lookup returns CDR1 SGHTS and CDR2 YDEGEE. The CDR3 is 15 amino acids. Trimming cost V 3 bases and J 3 bases; bases outside gene matches: 5. The CDR3, as DNA: TGTGCCAGCAGCTCTTCCGGGACAGGGGGCTACGAGCAGTACTTC. Its protein product is CASSSSGTGGYEQYF.

The chain links TRBV6-5 to TRBJ2-3; 7 bases are a match to TRBD1. J lost 0 bases, V lost 7 bases, and 7 bases had no gene match. Germline V gene sequence: CDR1 MNHEY, CDR2 SVGAGI. The CDR3 sequence is 15 residues long. CDR3 DNA sequence: TGTGCCAGCACCAAGGGGACAGCCAGCACAGATACGCAGTATTTT. Protein sequence: CASTKGTASTDTQYF.

CDR3 protein: CASSIPGHFEPLHF. The CDR3, as DNA: TGTGCCAGTAGTATACCAGGACACTTCGAACCCCTCCACTTT. The rearrangement links TRBV19 to TRBJ1-6; D possibly corresponds to TRBD1 (5 bases). Trimming shortened V by 2 bases and J by 12 bases, and 14 bases separated the two germline ends. CDR1 and CDR2 (germline): LNHDA, SQIVND (reference sequence). The CDR3 length is 14 residues.

This clone was seen just once. V and J are TRBV9 and TRBJ2-1; D is possibly TRBD1 (8 bases). Germline CDR1 reads SGDLS; CDR2 reads YYNGEE. The V gene lost 7 bases and the J gene lost 0 bases, with 14 bases spanning the gap. The CDR3 is made up of 15 amino acids. As DNA, the CDR3 is TGTGCCAGCGGTACAGGGGGGGCCTCCTACAATGAGCAGTTCTTC. It translates to CASGTGGASYNEQFF. Variable domain in full (rest from reference TRBV9 and TRBJ2-1): DSGVTQTPKHLITATGQRVTLRCSPRSGDLSVYWYQQSLDQGLQFLIQYYNGEERAKGNILERFSAQQFPDLHSELNLSSLELGDSALYFCASGTGGASYNEQFFGPGTRLTVL.

CDR3 residues: CASSRDTFYEQYF. The CDR3, as DNA: TGTGCCAGTAGCCGGGACACCTTCTACGAGCAGTACTTC. This chain connects TRBV19 to TRBJ2-7; possible D gene TRBD1, 6 bases. This CDR3 region has 13 residues. Germline CDR1 and CDR2: LNHDA and SQIVND (reference sequence). The ends were cut back, 6 bases at V and 3 bases at J, with 12 bases in the middle.

The chain uses TRBV21-1 and TRBJ2-1; TRBD2 is the table's D call, not checked against the DNA. TRBV21-1 is designated a pseudogene. The CDR3 extends over 16 amino acids. The CDR3 here is CASSKATSGAGVGQFF. The CDR3 coding sequence is TGTGCCAGCAGCAAGGCGACTAGCGGGGCAGGGGTGGGGCAGTTCTTC.

This clone was counted once. V gene TRBV4-1 combines with J gene TRBJ2-1, with a tentative D call TRBD1 (5 bases). The CDR3 totals 19 residues. The germline V and J ends were trimmed by 3 bases and 4 bases, with 25 bases remaining between them. Germline V gene sequence: CDR1 MGHRA, CDR2 YSYEKL. The CDR3 reads CASSHRGSTGVGDYNEQFF. The CDR3 DNA is TGCGCCAGCAGCCATCGCGGCTCAACAGGTGTAGGGGATTACAATGAGCAGTTCTTC.

Worth noting for this clone: This sample also contains other DNA sequences that code for the same CDR3. J is TRBJ2-6 and V is TRBV9, with D maybe TRBD2 (6 bases). The CDR3 is 15 amino acids. Germline CDR1 reads SGDLS; CDR2 reads YYNGEE. The V end was cut by 0 bases, the J end by 2 bases, with 6 bases between. The CDR3 DNA follows: TGTGCCAGCAGCGTAGCGGGGGCTGGGGCCAACGTCCTGACTTTC. It encodes CASSVAGAGANVLTF.

Only a few counts were recorded for this clone. This chain connects TRBV2 to TRBJ2-1; D is unclear. CDR1 SNHLY and CDR2 FYNNEI come from the germline V gene. Trimming left V 2 bases short and J 8 bases short, with 13 bases between. This CDR3 region has 14 residues. In DNA, the CDR3 is TGTGCCAGCAGTGAAATAATAGGAGCCCATGAGCAGTTCTTC. Translated: CASSEIIGAHEQFF.

This clone was seen just once. The chain combines TRBV6-6 with TRBJ2-7; D might be TRBD1 (5 bases). The CDR3 runs to 15 residues. From germline, CDR1 is MNHNY and CDR2 SVGAGI (reference sequence). V gave up 6 bases and J gave up 2 bases, with 17 bases separating them. The DNA of the CDR3 is TGTGCCAGCAGGCGGACACCGCAACCACCCTACGAGCAGTACTTC. Translation gives CASRRTPQPPYEQYF.

V and J are TRBV21-1 and TRBJ1-5. TRBV21-1 is assigned pseudogene status. The CDR3 consists of 18 residues. CDR3 amino acids: CASSKGSVDYFNNQPQHF. DNA for the CDR3: TGTGCCAGCAGCAAAGGTTCAGTTGACTATTTTAACAATCAGCCCCAGCATTTT.

The chain joins TRBV6-5 to TRBJ2-1; no clear D. The germline V and J ends were trimmed by 4 bases and 11 bases, with 9 bases remaining between them. The CDR3 has 11 residues. The V gene's germline CDR1 is MNHEY and CDR2 SVGAGI. The DNA of the CDR3 is TGTGCCAGCAGTTTCCACGAGCAGCAGTTCTTC. This sequence encodes CASSFHEQQFF.

This rearrangement joins TRBV6-7 to TRBJ2-3; a weak D match, TRBD2 (6 bases). TRBV6-7 is designated an ORF whose function remains uncertain. The CDR3 spans 16 residues. V was pared by 5 bases and J by 0 bases, with 15 bases between. The CDR3 DNA is TGTGCCAGCAGTACACGGACTAACACTAGCACAGATACGCAGTATTTT. Its translation: CASSTRTNTSTDTQYF.

This rearrangement joins TRBV5-1 to TRBJ2-5, with D possibly TRBD1 on 6 matching bases. This CDR3 contains 14 residues. Germline V gene sequence: CDR1 SGHRS, CDR2 YFSETQ. The V gene lost 0 bases and the J gene lost 4 bases, with 10 bases spanning the gap. CDR3 loop: CASSLEGGTETQYF. CDR3 bases: TGCGCCAGCAGCTTGGAAGGGGGTACAGAGACCCAGTACTTC.

The rearrangement joins TRBV14 to TRBJ2-5; possibly TRBD1 for D (5 bases). The CDR3 is 15 amino acids. Trimming shortened V by 4 bases and J by 2 bases, and 14 bases separated the two germline ends. CDR1 is SGHDN and CDR2 is FVKESK in the germline V gene. The chain's CDR3 is CASSRLDIPQETQYF. Here the CDR3 DNA reads TGTGCCAGCAGCCGGCTGGACATCCCACAAGAGACCCAGTACTTC.

The chain combines TRBV28 with TRBJ2-1; tentative D call: TRBD1 (5 bases). This CDR3 has 16 amino acids. Germline V CDR1 and CDR2: MDHEN, SYDVKM. With 5 bases removed from V and 2 bases from J, the gap between germline ends came to 16 bases. The CDR3 reads CASSPRGLLTYNEQFF. DNA for the CDR3: TGTGCCAGCAGTCCAAGGGGCCTCCTGACCTACAATGAGCAGTTCTTC.

This chain joins TRBV5-1 and TRBJ1-5; D may be TRBD1 (6 bases). With 3 bases removed from V and 5 bases from J, the gap between germline ends came to 21 bases. The germline CDR1 and CDR2 sequences are SGHRS and YFSETQ. The CDR3 contains 17 residues. The CDR3 loop is CASSWGGPGPDHQPQHF. CDR3 coding DNA: TGCGCCAGCAGCTGGGGGGGGCCAGGGCCCGATCATCAGCCCCAGCATTTT. The whole variable domain, remainder taken from reference TRBV5-1 and TRBJ1-5, is KAGVTQTPRYLIKTRGQQVTLSCSPISGHRSVSWYQQTPGQGLQFLFEYFSETQRNKGNFPGRFSGRQFSNSRSEMNVSTLELGDSALYLCASSWGGPGPDHQPQHFGDGTRLSIL.

V and J are TRBV4-2 and TRBJ2-7; 7 bases line up with TRBD2. CDR3 length: 14 amino acids. Germline V gene data show CDR1 as LGHNA and CDR2 as YNFKEQ. After removal of 1 base from V and 3 bases from J, the junction contained 3 bases not matched to a gene. The DNA of the CDR3 is TGTGCCAGCAGCCAAGGGATAGCGGGCTACGAGCAGTACTTC. Translating gives CASSQGIAGYEQYF.

The rearrangement uses TRBV4-3 and TRBJ2-7; TRBD2 agrees at 7 bases. Germline V gene lookup returns CDR1 LGHNA and CDR2 YSLEER. The CDR3 runs 17 residues. Losses at the gene ends were 0 bases for V and 6 bases for J; bases not matched to a gene: 14. The CDR3 region has the DNA TGCGCCAGCAGCCAAGATGCCGCGGGGGTACAAGTACGCGAGCAGTACTTC. This codes for CASSQDAAGVQVREQYF.

The chain employs TRBV4-1 and TRBJ2-3, with no clear D. This CDR3 is built from 14 residues. The V gene's germline CDR1 is MGHRA and CDR2 YSYEKL. Trimming removed 5 bases at V and 1 base at J, with 10 bases between. The CDR3 sequence: CASSLGPGTDTQYF. DNA of the CDR3: TGCGCCAGCAGCTTGGGCCCGGGCACAGATACGCAGTATTTT.

The chain combines TRBV7-9 with TRBJ2-7; D remains unclear. The CDR3 length is 12 residues. V lost 5 bases and J lost 1, with 6 bases in between. Germline V gene sequence: CDR1 SEHNR, CDR2 FQNEAQ (reference sequence). In DNA form, the CDR3 reads TGTGCCAGCAGCCACAAGTCCTACGAGCAGTACTTC. Translated: CASSHKSYEQYF.

The chain links TRBV7-3 to TRBJ2-5; TRBD2 matches at 10 bases. Per the germline V gene, CDR1 is SGHTA and CDR2 is FQGTGA. Losses at the gene ends were 5 bases for V and 5 bases for J; bases not matched to a gene: 11. The CDR3 loop spans 16 amino acids. CDR3 bases: TGTGCCAGCAGCCCCCTAGCGGGAGAAGGTCGGGAGACCCAGTACTTC. It specifies CASSPLAGEGRETQYF. Based on the CDR3 plus reference TRBV7-3 and TRBJ2-5, the full variable domain is GAGVSQTPSNKVTEKGKYVELRCDPISGHTALYWYRQSLGQGPEFLIYFQGTGAADDSGLPNDRFFAVRPEGSVSTLKIQRTERGDSAVYLCASSPLAGEGRETQYFGPGTRLLVL.

The chain employs TRBV18 and TRBJ1-1; TRBD1 aligns across 10 bases. The CDR3 extends over 16 amino acids. The ends lost 1 base at V and 5 bases at J; junction bases unmatched: 7. Germline V gene data show CDR1 as KGHSH and CDR2 as LQKENI. In nucleotides, the CDR3 is TGTGCCAGCTCACCACAAGACAGGGGGCTGGGGACTGAAGCTTTCTTT. Translating it yields CASSPQDRGLGTEAFF.

This chain links TRBV27 with TRBJ2-1, with a weak D call TRBD2 (6 bases). The CDR3 consists of 15 residues. Trimming stripped 0 bases from V and 5 bases from J, with 11 bases between. The V gene's germline CDR1 is MNHEY and CDR2 SMNVEV (reference sequence). The chain's CDR3 is CASSLSTSRHNEQFF. The CDR3 coding sequence is TGTGCCAGCAGTTTATCGACTAGTCGGCACAATGAGCAGTTCTTC.

This CDR3 reads CASSPRTSYTGELFF. The CDR3, as DNA: TGTGCCAGCAGCCCGAGGACTAGCTACACCGGGGAGCTGTTTTTT. The chain links TRBV7-7 to TRBJ2-2; 8 bases line up with TRBD2. The CDR3 contains 15 residues. J lost 3 bases, V lost 5 bases, and 5 bases had no gene match. Germline V gene sequence: CDR1 SSHAT, CDR2 FNYEAQ (reference sequence).

Comment on this clone: The DNA is omitted, as the CDR3 cannot be located on it reliably, and the CDR3 follows TCRdb's listing. The rearrangement uses TRBV7-9 and TRBJ1-1; TRBD1 is taken as the D call from the table, unchecked against the DNA. In germline, CDR1 is SEHNR, CDR2 FQNEAQ (reference sequence). The CDR3 contains 12 residues when both ends are counted. CDR3 sequence reads: CALWGQGAVSFF.

The chain has TRBV7-3 and TRBJ2-2; TRBD1 agrees at 8 bases. Looked up from germline, CDR1 is SGHTA and CDR2 is FQGTGA. Losses at the gene ends were 5 bases for V and 3 bases for J; bases not matched to a gene: 5. The CDR3 consists of 15 residues. CDR3 bases: TGTGCCAGCAGCCCGTCAGGGGGCTACACCGGGGAGCTGTTTTTT. This translates into CASSPSGGYTGELFF.

The rearrangement links TRBV5-1 to TRBJ2-7, with no clear D. Between the trimmed V and J ends, which lost 0 bases and 2 bases, there was a span of 9 bases. Looked up from germline, CDR1 is SGHRS and CDR2 is YFSETQ. The length of the CDR3 is 14 residues. Here the CDR3 DNA reads TGCGCCAGCAGCTTGGTCGCAGGAACCTACGAGCAGTACTTC. Encoded protein: CASSLVAGTYEQYF.

The chain couples TRBV9 to TRBJ2-5; TRBD2 matches 12 bases. Trimming at V came to 3 bases and at J to 1 base, leaving 4 bases not matched to a gene. This CDR3 is built from 16 residues. The V gene's germline CDR1 is SGDLS and CDR2 YYNGEE. The CDR3 reads CASSGGLAGFQETQYF. CDR3 nucleotides: TGTGCCAGCAGCGGGGGACTAGCGGGCTTCCAAGAGACCCAGTACTTC.